Following are 14 T cell receptor beta chains from one sample sequenced in a study of T cell responses to AZD1222 COVID-19 vaccine. Using immunoSEQ multiplex PCR, the repertoire was profiled, and TCRdb retains in-frame clones only, with some absent. Of roughly 120,000 clones in the sample, roughly 92% are singletons; the top ten hold less than 2.5%. This sample comprised peripheral blood, obtained 28 days after the second AZD1222 dose. The receptor source for this set is an adult who received the AZD1222 COVID-19 vaccine.

The V gene is TRBV18, the J gene TRBJ1-2; the D is unclear. With 5 bases removed from V and 8 bases from J, the gap between germline ends came to 18 bases. This CDR3 has 14 amino acids. The germline V gene has CDR1 KGHSH and CDR2 LQKENI. CDR3 region: CASSRGRSNWGYTF. CDR3 sequence (DNA): TGTGCCAGCTCAAGAGGACGGAGCAATTGGGGCTACACCTTC.

The V call is TRBV5-1, the J call TRBJ1-2; 10 bases are shared with TRBD1. Germline V gene lookup returns CDR1 SGHRS and CDR2 YFSETQ. The CDR3 has 14 residues. J gave up 8 bases and V 4 bases, and 8 bases lay outside the gene matches. The CDR3 DNA sequence: TGCGCCAGCAGCCCCGGGACAGGGGCGCTCGGCTACACCTTC. Its translation: CASSPGTGALGYTF.

This clone was seen a few times. This rearrangement joins TRBV29-1 to TRBJ1-5; a possible D gene is TRBD1 (6 bases). The CDR3 covers 14 residues. Germline V lookup: CDR1 SQVTM, CDR2 ANQGSEA. Deletions cut 6 bases from V and 2 bases from J, with 14 bases between. Here the CDR3 reads CSVSQGSGNQPQHF. Written as DNA, the CDR3 is TGCAGCGTGTCACAGGGTAGTGGCAATCAGCCCCAGCATTTT. Drawing the rest from reference TRBV29-1 and TRBJ1-5, the complete variable domain is SAVISQKPSRDICQRGTSLTIQCQVDSQVTMMFWYRQQPGQSLTLIATANQGSEATYESGFVIDKFPISRPNLTFSTLTVSNMSPEDSSIYLCSVSQGSGNQPQHFGDGTRLSIL.

J is TRBJ1-2 and V is TRBV7-2; the D gene is possibly TRBD1 (5 bases). The germline CDR1 and CDR2 sequences are SGHTA and FQGNSA. The CDR3 is 13 amino acids. Between the trimmed V and J ends, which lost 2 bases and 8 bases, there was a span of 12 bases. CDR3 loop: CASSLRGLVGYTF. CDR3 DNA: TGTGCCAGCAGCTTAAGGGGCTTGGTGGGCTACACCTTC.

The rearrangement uses TRBV6-2 or TRBV6-3 and TRBJ1-5, with 7 bases lining up with TRBD1. Germline CDR1 is MNHEY and CDR2 is SVGEGT. With 0 bases clipped from V and 3 bases from J, the junction kept 11 bases outside the gene matches. CDR3 length equals 18 residues. In DNA, the CDR3 is TGTGCCAGCAGTTACTCGATGTATGCAGGGGGATACAATCAGCCCCAGCATTTT. Its protein product is CASSYSMYAGGYNQPQHF.

CDR3 amino acids: CASSIRIQGAYEQYF. Here the CDR3 DNA reads TGTGCCAGTAGTATCCGAATACAGGGGGCCTACGAGCAGTACTTC. The chain carries TRBV19 and TRBJ2-7; 8 bases are a match to TRBD1. The germline V gene has CDR1 LNHDA and CDR2 SQIVND (reference sequence). V lost 3 bases and J lost 2; bases outside the gene matches: 6. CDR3 length: 15 amino acids.

The chain recombines TRBV3-1 (or the pseudogene TRBV3-2) with TRBJ2-7; D may match TRBD1 or TRBD2 (5 bases each). The CDR3 runs 13 residues. Germline V gives CDR1 LGHDT, CDR2 YNNKEL (reference sequence). V was cut by 4 bases and J by 3 bases, with 10 bases left in between. CDR3 loop: CASSPGGGYEQYF. Written as DNA, the CDR3 is TGTGCCAGCAGCCCCGGTGGGGGCTACGAGCAGTACTTC.

This chain uses TRBV9 with TRBJ2-3, with D maybe TRBD2 (5 bases). V lost 4 bases and J 2 bases, leaving 17 bases between the germline ends. Germline V gives CDR1 SGDLS, CDR2 YYNGEE. This CDR3 is 16 amino acids long. CDR3 in DNA: TGTGCCAGCAGCCCCGGGATGGGGAAGATCACAGATACGCAGTATTTT. It encodes CASSPGMGKITDTQYF. Using reference TRBV9 and TRBJ2-3 for the parts outside the CDR3, the full variable domain is DSGVTQTPKHLITATGQRVTLRCSPRSGDLSVYWYQQSLDQGLQFLIQYYNGEERAKGNILERFSAQQFPDLHSELNLSSLELGDSALYFCASSPGMGKITDTQYFGPGTRLTVL.

J is TRBJ1-3 and V is TRBV5-1; D possibly corresponds to TRBD1 (6 bases). The CDR3 loop spans 16 amino acids. Germline-derived CDR1 and CDR2 are SGHRS and YFSETQ. Trimming took off 1 base at V and 1 base at J, with 12 bases between the two ends. As DNA, the CDR3 is TGCGCCAGCAGCTTGACGGGACACCTTTCTGGAAACACCATATATTTT. Amino acids: CASSLTGHLSGNTIYF.

The chain couples TRBV18 to TRBJ2-7; D uncertain. The germline V gene has CDR1 KGHSH and CDR2 LQKENI. CDR3 length: 14 residues. Trimming removed 6 bases from V and 0 bases from J, with 12 bases in between. DNA of the CDR3: TGTGCCAGCTCCCGAATTTCCAACTCCTACGAGCAGTACTTC. Protein sequence: CASSRISNSYEQYF.

Only one count was recorded for this clone. The same CDR3 can be traced to other DNA sequences in this sample. The genes are TRBV2 and TRBJ2-7; perhaps TRBD2 as D (5 bases). The CDR3 runs to 14 residues. Germline V lookup: CDR1 SNHLY, CDR2 FYNNEI. The V end was cut by 6 bases, the J end by 1 base, with 13 bases between. The CDR3 DNA follows: TGTGCCAGCAGCGAGGGATCGTTGTCCTACGAGCAGTACTTC. This encodes CASSEGSLSYEQYF. Combining the CDR3 with reference TRBV2 and TRBJ2-7 gives the whole variable domain EPEVTQTPSHQVTQMGQEVILRCVPISNHLYFYWYRQILGQKVEFLVSFYNNEISEKSEIFDDQFSVERPDGSNFTLKIRSTKLEDSAMYFCASSEGSLSYEQYFGPGTRLTVT.

This chain uses TRBV14 with TRBJ1-1; TRBD1 aligns across 8 bases. The CDR3 covers 18 residues. V was pared by 1 base and J by 0 bases, with 10 bases of the junction left unmatched. Germline CDR1 and CDR2: SGHDN and FVKESK. The CDR3 protein is CASSQARTGRGMNTEAFF. In nucleotides, the CDR3 is TGTGCCAGCAGCCAAGCGAGGACAGGGAGGGGAATGAACACTGAAGCTTTCTTT.

V is TRBV4-3 and J is TRBJ1-2; D is ambiguous. Germline CDR1 reads LGHNA; CDR2 reads YSLEER. This CDR3 comprises 16 residues. Trimming shortened V by 0 bases and J by 1 base, and 12 bases separated the two germline ends. CDR3 residues: CASSQDTIWGNYGYTF. The DNA for the CDR3 is TGCGCCAGCAGCCAAGATACTATTTGGGGTAACTATGGCTACACCTTC.

The chain recombines TRBV19 with TRBJ1-6; unclear D gene. The CDR3 spans 12 residues. CDR1 and CDR2 (germline): LNHDA, SQIVND (reference sequence). V gave up 3 bases and J gave up 7 bases, with 4 bases separating them. The DNA for the CDR3 is TGTGCCAGTAGTATCAGGAATTCACCCCTCCACTTT. Encoded protein: CASSIRNSPLHF. Together with reference TRBV19 and TRBJ1-6, the CDR3 gives the full variable domain: DGGITQSPKYLFRKEGQNVTLSCEQNLNHDAMYWYRQDPGQGLRLIYYSQIVNDFQKGDIAEGYSVSREKKESFPLTVTSAQKNPTAFYLCASSIRNSPLHFGNGTRLTVT.